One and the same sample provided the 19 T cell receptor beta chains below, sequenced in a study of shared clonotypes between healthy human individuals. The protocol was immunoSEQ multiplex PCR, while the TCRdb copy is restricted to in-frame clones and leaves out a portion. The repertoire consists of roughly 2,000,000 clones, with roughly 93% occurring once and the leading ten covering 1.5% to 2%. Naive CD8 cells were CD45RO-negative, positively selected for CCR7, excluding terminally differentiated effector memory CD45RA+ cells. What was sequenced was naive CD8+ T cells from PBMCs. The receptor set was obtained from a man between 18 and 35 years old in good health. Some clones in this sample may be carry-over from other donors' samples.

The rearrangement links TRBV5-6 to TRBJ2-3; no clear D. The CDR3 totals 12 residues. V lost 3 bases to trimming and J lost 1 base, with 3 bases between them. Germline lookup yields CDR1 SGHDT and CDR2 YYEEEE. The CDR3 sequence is CASSSGTDTQYF. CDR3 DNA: TGTGCCAGCAGCTCGGGCACAGATACGCAGTATTTT.

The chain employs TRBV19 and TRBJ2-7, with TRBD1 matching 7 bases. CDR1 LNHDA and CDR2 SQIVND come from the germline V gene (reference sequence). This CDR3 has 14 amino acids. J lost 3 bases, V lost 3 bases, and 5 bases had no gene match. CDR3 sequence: CASSMGQLFYEQYF. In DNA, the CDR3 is TGTGCCAGTAGTATGGGACAGCTTTTCTACGAGCAGTACTTC. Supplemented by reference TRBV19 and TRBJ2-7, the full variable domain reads DGGITQSPKYLFRKEGQNVTLSCEQNLNHDAMYWYRQDPGQGLRLIYYSQIVNDFQKGDIAEGYSVSREKKESFPLTVTSAQKNPTAFYLCASSMGQLFYEQYFGPGTRLTVT.

As DNA, the CDR3 is TGCGCCAGTCTGGACAGGGGTACCCCCCACTATGGCTACACCTTC. Residues: CASLDRGTPHYGYTF. The rearrangement links TRBV10-2 to TRBJ1-2; 9 bases are a match to TRBD1. Unmatched junction bases numbered 11, after V lost 9 bases and J lost 3 bases. This CDR3 spans 15 amino acids. From germline, CDR1 is WSHSY and CDR2 SAAADI.

The CDR3 bases are TGTGCCAGCAGCTTAATGTGGGACAGCTCCTACAATGAGCAGTTCTTC. Translation gives CASSLMWDSSYNEQFF. The rearrangement links TRBV13 to TRBJ2-1; 7 nucleotides align to TRBD1. V lost 2 bases and J lost 0; bases outside the gene matches: 4. The germline V gene has CDR1 PRHDT and CDR2 FYEKMQ (reference sequence). The length of the CDR3 is 16 residues.

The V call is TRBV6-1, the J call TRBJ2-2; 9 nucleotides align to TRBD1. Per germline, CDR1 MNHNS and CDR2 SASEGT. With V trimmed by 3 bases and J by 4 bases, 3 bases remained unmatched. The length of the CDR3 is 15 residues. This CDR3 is CASSDGTGTTGELFF. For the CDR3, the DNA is TGTGCCAGCAGTGACGGGACAGGGACCACCGGGGAGCTGTTTTTT.

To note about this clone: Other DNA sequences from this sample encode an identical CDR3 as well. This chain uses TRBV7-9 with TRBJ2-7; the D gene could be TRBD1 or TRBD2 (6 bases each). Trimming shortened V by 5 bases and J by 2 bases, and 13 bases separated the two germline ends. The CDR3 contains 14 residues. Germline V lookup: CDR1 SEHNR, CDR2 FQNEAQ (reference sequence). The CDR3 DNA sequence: TGTGCCAGCAGCCCGCCGGGGGCCCCCTACGAGCAGTACTTC. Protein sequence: CASSPPGAPYEQYF. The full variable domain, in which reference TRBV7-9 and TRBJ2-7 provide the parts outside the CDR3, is DTGVSQNPRHKITKRGQNVTFRCDPISEHNRLYWYRQTLGQGPEFLTYFQNEAQLEKSRLLSDRFSAERPKGSFSTLEIQRTEQGDSAMYLCASSPPGAPYEQYFGPGTRLTVT.

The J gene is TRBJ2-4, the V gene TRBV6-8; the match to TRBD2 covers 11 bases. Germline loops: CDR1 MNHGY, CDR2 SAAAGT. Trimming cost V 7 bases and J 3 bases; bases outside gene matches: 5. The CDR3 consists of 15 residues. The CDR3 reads CASIVAGGGKNIQYF. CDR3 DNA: TGTGCCAGCATCGTAGCGGGAGGGGGCAAAAACATTCAGTACTTC.

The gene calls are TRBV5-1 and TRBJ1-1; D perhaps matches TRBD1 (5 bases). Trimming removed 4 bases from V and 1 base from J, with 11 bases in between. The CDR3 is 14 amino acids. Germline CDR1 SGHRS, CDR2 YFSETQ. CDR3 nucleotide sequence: TGCGCCAGCAGCCGTACGGGACGGAACACTGAAGCTTTCTTT. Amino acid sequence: CASSRTGRNTEAFF.

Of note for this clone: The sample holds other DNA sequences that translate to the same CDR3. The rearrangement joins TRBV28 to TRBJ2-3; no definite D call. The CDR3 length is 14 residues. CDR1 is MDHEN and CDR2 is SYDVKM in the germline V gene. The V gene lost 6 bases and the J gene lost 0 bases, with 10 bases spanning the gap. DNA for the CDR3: TGTGCCAGCAGCCTCCAGTTAAGCACAGATACGCAGTATTTT. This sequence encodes CASSLQLSTDTQYF.

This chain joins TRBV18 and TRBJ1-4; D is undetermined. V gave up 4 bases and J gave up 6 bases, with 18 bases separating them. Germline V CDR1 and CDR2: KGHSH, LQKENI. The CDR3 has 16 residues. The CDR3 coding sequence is TGTGCCAGCTCACGGCTCTCGGACGGGGTTTATGAAAAACTGTTTTTT. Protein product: CASSRLSDGVYEKLFF.

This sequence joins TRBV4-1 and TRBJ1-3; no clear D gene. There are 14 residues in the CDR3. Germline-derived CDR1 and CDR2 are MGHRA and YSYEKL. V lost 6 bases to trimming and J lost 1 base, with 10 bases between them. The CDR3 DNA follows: TGCGCCAGCAGACGCGAAGGGTCTGGAAACACCATATATTTT. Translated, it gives CASRREGSGNTIYF.

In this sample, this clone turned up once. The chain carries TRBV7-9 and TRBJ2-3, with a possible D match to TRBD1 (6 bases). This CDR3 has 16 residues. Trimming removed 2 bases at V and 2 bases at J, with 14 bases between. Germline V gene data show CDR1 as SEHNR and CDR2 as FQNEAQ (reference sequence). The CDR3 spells CASSLTGSGDTDTQYF. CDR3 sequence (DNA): TGTGCCAGCAGCTTAACAGGGAGCGGTGACACAGATACGCAGTATTTT.

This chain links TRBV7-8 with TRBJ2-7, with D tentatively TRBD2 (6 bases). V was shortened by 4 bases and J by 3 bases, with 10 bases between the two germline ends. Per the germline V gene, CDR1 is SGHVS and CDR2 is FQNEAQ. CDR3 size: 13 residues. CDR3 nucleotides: TGTGCCAGCAGCTCGACGGGGGACTACGAGCAGTACTTC. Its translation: CASSSTGDYEQYF. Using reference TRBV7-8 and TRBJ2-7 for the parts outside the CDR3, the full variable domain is GAGVSQSPRYKVAKRGQDVALRCDPISGHVSLFWYQQALGQGPEFLTYFQNEAQLDKSGLPSDRFFAERPEGSVSTLKIQRTQQEDSAVYLCASSSTGDYEQYFGPGTRLTVT.

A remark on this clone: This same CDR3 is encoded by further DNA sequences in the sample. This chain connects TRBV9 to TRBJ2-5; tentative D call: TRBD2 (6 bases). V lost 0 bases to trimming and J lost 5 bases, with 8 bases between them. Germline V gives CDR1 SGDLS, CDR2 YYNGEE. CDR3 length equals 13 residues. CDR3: CASSVAGVETQYF. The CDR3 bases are TGTGCCAGCAGCGTAGCGGGGGTTGAGACCCAGTACTTC.

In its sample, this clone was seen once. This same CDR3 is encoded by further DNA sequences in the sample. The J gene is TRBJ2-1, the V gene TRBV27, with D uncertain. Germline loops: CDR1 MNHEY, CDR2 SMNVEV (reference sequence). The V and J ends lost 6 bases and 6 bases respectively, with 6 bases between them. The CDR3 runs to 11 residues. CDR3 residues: CASSWGNEQFF. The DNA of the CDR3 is TGTGCCAGCAGCTGGGGCAATGAGCAGTTCTTC.

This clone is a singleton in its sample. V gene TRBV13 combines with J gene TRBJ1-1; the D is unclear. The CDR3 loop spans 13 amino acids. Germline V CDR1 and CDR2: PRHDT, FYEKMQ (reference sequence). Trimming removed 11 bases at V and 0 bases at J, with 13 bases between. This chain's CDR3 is CAARGQLNTEAFF. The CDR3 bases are TGTGCCGCCCGAGGCCAGCTGAACACTGAAGCTTTCTTT.

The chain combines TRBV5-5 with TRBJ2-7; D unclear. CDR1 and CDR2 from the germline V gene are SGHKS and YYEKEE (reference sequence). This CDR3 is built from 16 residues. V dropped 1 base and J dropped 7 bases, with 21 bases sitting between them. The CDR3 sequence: CASSLRTPELRGEQYF. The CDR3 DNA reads TGTGCCAGCAGCTTGAGAACCCCTGAGCTGCGTGGAGAGCAGTACTTC. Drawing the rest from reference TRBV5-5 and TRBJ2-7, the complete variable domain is DAGVTQSPTHLIKTRGQQVTLRCSPISGHKSVSWYQQVLGQGPQFIFQYYEKEERGRGNFPDRFSARQFPNYSSELNVNALLLGDSALYLCASSLRTPELRGEQYFGPGTRLTVT.

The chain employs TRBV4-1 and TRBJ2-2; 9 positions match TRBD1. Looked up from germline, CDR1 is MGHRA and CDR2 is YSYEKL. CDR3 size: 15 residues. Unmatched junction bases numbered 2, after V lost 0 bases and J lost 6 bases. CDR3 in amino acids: CASSQDRTGAGELFF. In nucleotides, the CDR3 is TGCGCCAGCAGCCAAGATCGGACAGGGGCCGGGGAGCTGTTTTTT.

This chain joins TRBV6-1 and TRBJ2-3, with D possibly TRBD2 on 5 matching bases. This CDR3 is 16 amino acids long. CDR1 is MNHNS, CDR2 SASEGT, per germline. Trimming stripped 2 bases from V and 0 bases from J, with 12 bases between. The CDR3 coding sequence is TGTGCCAGCAGTGAACGGCCGGGGTCTAGCACAGATACGCAGTATTTT. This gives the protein CASSERPGSSTDTQYF.